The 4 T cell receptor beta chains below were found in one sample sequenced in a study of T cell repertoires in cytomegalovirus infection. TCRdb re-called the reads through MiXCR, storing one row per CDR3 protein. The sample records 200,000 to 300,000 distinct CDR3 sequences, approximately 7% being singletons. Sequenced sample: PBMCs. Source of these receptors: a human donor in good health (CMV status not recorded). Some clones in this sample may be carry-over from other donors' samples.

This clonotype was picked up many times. The CDR3, as DNA: TGTGCCAGCAGGAAACCGACGGTAAACTATGGCTACACCTTC. Amino acid sequence: CASRKPTVNYGYTF. The chain carries TRBV6-2 or TRBV6-3 and TRBJ1-2, with D uncertain. Germline V gene data show CDR1 as MNHEY and CDR2 as SVGEGT. V was shortened by 6 bases and J by 2 bases, with 13 bases between the two germline ends. This CDR3 spans 14 amino acids.

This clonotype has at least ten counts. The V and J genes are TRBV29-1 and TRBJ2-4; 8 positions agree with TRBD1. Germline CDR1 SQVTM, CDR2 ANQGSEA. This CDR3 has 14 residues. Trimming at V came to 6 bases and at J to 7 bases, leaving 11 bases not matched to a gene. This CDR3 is CSVEFRGLGNIQYF. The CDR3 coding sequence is TGCAGCGTCGAATTCAGGGGGCTCGGGAACATTCAGTACTTC.

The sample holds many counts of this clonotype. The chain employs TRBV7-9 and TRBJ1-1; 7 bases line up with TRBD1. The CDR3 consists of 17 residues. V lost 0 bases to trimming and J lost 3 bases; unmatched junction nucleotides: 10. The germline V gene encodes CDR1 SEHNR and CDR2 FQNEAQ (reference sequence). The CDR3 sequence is CASSLAYGRGKDTEAFF. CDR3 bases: TGTGCCAGCAGCTTAGCGTACGGCAGGGGGAAGGACACTGAAGCTTTCTTT.

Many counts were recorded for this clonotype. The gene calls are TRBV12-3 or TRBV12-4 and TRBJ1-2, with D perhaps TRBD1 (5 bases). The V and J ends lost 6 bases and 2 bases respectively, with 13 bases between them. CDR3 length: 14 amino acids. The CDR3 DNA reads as TGTGCCAGCAGACCCGGAGGGGACAACTATGGCTACACCTTC. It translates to CASRPGGDNYGYTF.